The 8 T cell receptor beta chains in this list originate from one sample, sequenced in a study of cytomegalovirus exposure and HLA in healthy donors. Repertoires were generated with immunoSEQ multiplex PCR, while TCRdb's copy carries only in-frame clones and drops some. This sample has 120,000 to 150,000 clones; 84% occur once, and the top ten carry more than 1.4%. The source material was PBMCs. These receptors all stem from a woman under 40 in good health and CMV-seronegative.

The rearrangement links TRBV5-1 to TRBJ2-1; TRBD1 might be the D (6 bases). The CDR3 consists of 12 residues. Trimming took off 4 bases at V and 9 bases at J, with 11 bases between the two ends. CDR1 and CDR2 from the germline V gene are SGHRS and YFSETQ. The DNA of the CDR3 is TGCGCCAGCAGCATACAGGGTTTTGAGCAGTTCTTC. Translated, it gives CASSIQGFEQFF.

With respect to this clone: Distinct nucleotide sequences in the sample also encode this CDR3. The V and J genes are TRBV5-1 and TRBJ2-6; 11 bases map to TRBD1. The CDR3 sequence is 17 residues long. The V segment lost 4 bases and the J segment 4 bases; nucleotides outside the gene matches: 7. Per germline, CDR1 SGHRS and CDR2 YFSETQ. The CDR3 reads CASSLGTGGSGANVLTF. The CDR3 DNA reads TGCGCCAGCAGCCTAGGGACAGGGGGTTCAGGGGCCAACGTCCTGACTTTC.

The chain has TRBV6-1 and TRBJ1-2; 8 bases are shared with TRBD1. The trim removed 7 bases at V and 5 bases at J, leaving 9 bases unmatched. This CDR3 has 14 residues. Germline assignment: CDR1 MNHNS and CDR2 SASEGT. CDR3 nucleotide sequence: TGTGCCAGCACCCGGGACAGGTCGGGTTATGGCTACACCTTC. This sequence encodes CASTRDRSGYGYTF.

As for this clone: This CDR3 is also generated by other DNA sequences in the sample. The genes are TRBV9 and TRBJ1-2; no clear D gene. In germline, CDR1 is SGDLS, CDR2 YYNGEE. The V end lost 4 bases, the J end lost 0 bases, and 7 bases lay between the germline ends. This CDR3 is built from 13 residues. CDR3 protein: CASSPRANYGYTF. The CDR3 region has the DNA TGTGCCAGCAGCCCGCGGGCTAACTATGGCTACACCTTC.

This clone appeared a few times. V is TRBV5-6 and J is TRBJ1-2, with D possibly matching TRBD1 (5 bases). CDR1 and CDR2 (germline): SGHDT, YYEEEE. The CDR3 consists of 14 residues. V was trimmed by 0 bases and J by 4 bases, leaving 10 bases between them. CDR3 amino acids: CASSLGGDTYGYTF. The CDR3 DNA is TGTGCCAGCAGCTTGGGGGGGGATACCTATGGCTACACCTTC.

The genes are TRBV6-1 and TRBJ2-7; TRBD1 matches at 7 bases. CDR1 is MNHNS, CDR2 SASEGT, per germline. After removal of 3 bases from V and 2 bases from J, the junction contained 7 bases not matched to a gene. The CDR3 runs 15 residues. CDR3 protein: CASSDLGQGAYEQYF. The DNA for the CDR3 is TGTGCCAGCAGTGACCTGGGGCAGGGGGCCTACGAGCAGTACTTC.

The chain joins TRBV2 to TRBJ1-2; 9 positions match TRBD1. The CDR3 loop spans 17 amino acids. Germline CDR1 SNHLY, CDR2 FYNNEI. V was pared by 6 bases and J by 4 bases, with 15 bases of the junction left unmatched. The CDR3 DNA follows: TGTGCCAGCAGCCTCGGGGACAGGGTCCCATGGAGCTATGGCTACACCTTC. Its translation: CASSLGDRVPWSYGYTF.

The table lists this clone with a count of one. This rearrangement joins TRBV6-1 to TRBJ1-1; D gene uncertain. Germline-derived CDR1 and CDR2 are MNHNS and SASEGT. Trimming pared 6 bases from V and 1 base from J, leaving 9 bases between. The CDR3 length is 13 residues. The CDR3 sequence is CASRAHANTEAFF. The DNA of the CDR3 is TGTGCCAGCAGGGCCCACGCGAACACTGAAGCTTTCTTT.